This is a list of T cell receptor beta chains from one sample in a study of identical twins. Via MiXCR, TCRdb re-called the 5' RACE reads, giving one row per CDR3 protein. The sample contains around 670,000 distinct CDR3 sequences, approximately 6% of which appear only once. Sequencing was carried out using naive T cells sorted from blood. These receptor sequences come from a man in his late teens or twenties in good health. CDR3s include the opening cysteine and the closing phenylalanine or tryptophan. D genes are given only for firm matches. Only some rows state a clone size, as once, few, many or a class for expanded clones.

CDR3: CASSHQYHEQYF
DNA: TGTGCCAGCAGTCACCAATACCACGAGCAGTACTTC
J: TRBJ2-7
D: .
V: TRBV28
size: .

CDR3: CASRPGLAGGRTYNEQFF
DNA: TGCGCCAGCAGGCCTGGACTAGCGGGGGGTCGAACCTACAATGAGCAGTTCTTC
J: TRBJ2-1
D: TRBD2
V: TRBV10-2
size: many

CDR3: CSARDLPTSGRSDEQFF
DNA: TGCAGTGCTAGAGATCTTCCGACTAGCGGGAGGAGTGATGAGCAGTTCTTC
J: TRBJ2-1
D: TRBD2
V: TRBV20-1
size: .

CDR3: CASSFPRGLVVDEQFF
DNA: TGTGCCAGCAGTTTTCCCCGGGGACTAGTGGTCGATGAGCAGTTCTTC
J: TRBJ2-1
D: TRBD2
V: TRBV12-3/TRBV12-4
size: many

CDR3: CASSQRASGSGDTQYF
DNA: TGTGCCAGCAGCCAAAGGGCTAGCGGGAGTGGAGATACGCAGTATTTT
J: TRBJ2-3
D: TRBD2
V: TRBV7-8
size: many

CDR3: CATSKEADTQYF
DNA: TGTGCCACCAGCAAGGAAGCAGATACGCAGTATTTT
J: TRBJ2-3
D: .
V: TRBV15
size: .

CDR3: CASSPTRTGELFF
DNA: TGTGCCAGCAGCCCGACTAGGACCGGGGAGCTGTTTTTT
J: TRBJ2-2
D: .
V: TRBV5-6
size: many

CDR3: CATSRAGTGTNIQYF
DNA: TGTGCCACCAGCAGGGCCGGGACAGGGACGAACATTCAGTACTTC
J: TRBJ2-4
D: TRBD1
V: TRBV15
size: .

CDR3: CASSTGLNEQFF
DNA: TGTGCCAGCAGCACAGGGTTGAATGAGCAGTTCTTC
J: TRBJ2-1
D: .
V: TRBV7-2
size: .

CDR3: CATSDLGRGSTDTQYF
DNA: TGTGCCACCAGTGATTTAGGCCGGGGGAGCACAGATACGCAGTATTTT
J: TRBJ2-3
D: .
V: TRBV24-1
size: many

CDR3: CASSLRRKETQYF
DNA: TGTGCCAGCAGTTTGAGGCGAAAAGAGACCCAGTACTTC
J: TRBJ2-5
D: .
V: TRBV12-3/TRBV12-4
size: few

CDR3: CASSEQPYEQYF
DNA: TGTGCCAGCAGTGAACAACCCTACGAGCAGTACTTC
J: TRBJ2-7
D: .
V: TRBV25-1
size: many

CDR3: CASSHSGRPDTQYF
DNA: TGTGCCAGCAGTCATAGCGGGAGGCCAGATACGCAGTATTTT
J: TRBJ2-3
D: TRBD2
V: TRBV12-3/TRBV12-4
size: many

CDR3: CATSALGTGRGETQYF
DNA: TGTGCCACCAGTGCTTTGGGGACAGGTAGAGGGGAGACCCAGTACTTC
J: TRBJ2-5
D: TRBD1
V: TRBV24-1
size: few

CDR3: CASSSDRGGKLFF
DNA: TGTGCCAGCAGTTCGGACAGGGGGGGGAAACTGTTTTTT
J: TRBJ1-4
D: TRBD1
V: TRBV12-3/TRBV12-4
size: .

CDR3: CASSVGAGDSLSSYNEQFF
DNA: TGTGCCAGCAGCGTAGGGGCGGGGGATTCCCTTTCCTCCTACAATGAGCAGTTCTTC
J: TRBJ2-1
D: TRBD2
V: TRBV9
size: many

CDR3: CASSPGWELFF
DNA: TGTGCCAGCAGTCCTGGCTGGGAGCTGTTTTTT
J: TRBJ2-2
D: .
V: TRBV12-3/TRBV12-4
size: many

CDR3: CATWTETDTQYF
DNA: TGTGCCACCTGGACTGAAACAGATACGCAGTATTTT
J: TRBJ2-3
D: .
V: TRBV10-3
size: .

CDR3: CASSSPGGVYEQYF
DNA: TGTGCCAGCAGTTCTCCAGGGGGGGTTTACGAGCAGTACTTC
J: TRBJ2-7
D: .
V: TRBV28
size: many

CDR3: CASSPQTGRNNEQFF
DNA: TGCGCCAGCAGCCCCCAAACAGGGCGGAACAATGAGCAGTTCTTC
J: TRBJ2-1
D: .
V: TRBV5-1
size: many

CDR3: CASRKWGGAGISYEQYF
DNA: TGTGCCAGCAGGAAATGGGGGGGCGCAGGTATCTCCTACGAGCAGTACTTC
J: TRBJ2-7
D: .
V: TRBV27
size: few

CDR3: CASILSLGGGYTF
DNA: TGTGCCAGCATACTATCCCTTGGGGGTGGCTACACCTTC
J: TRBJ1-2
D: .
V: TRBV12-3/TRBV12-4
size: many

CDR3: CASSWRKGEGGGYNEQFF
DNA: TGTGCCAGCAGCTGGAGGAAGGGCGAGGGCGGAGGATACAATGAGCAGTTCTTC
J: TRBJ2-1
D: .
V: TRBV11-2
size: few